This T cell receptor beta chain was sequenced during a study of blood T cell repertoires in COVID-19. TCRdb keeps only in-frame clones here, not all; method: immunoSEQ multiplex PCR. Of about 300,000 clones listed, around 85% were seen once; the top ten hold 2% to 3%. Trimming removed 6 bases from V and 6 bases from J, with 17 bases in between. The CDR3 totals 15 residues. Germline V CDR1 and CDR2: KGHSH, LQKENI. Sequenced: PBMCs or T cells enriched from blood (not recorded which). The TCR originated in a woman aged 50 to 60 who had recovered from COVID-19. The rearrangement links TRBV18 to TRBJ2-2, with D tentatively TRBD2 (6 bases). CDR3 nucleotide sequence: TGTGCCAGCTCGCGGGGTAGCTCCTCATCCGGGGAGCTGTTTTTT. This encodes CASSRGSSSSGELFF.